A selection of T cell receptor beta chains follows, all from one sample in a study of blood T cell repertoires in COVID-19. This table comes from immunoSEQ multiplex PCR, and its TCRdb copy is limited to in-frame clones, with some not included. The profile covers hundreds of thousands of clones, with about 90% appearing a single time and more than 10% taken by the ten largest. The sequencing sample was made of peripheral blood. These receptors were obtained from a woman aged 18-29 years who had recovered from COVID-19. Both conserved end residues are trimmed from each CDR3. The order of the fields is D gene, V gene, J gene, CDR3 protein. D genes are given only for firm matches.

>-|TRBV29-1|TRBJ1-2
SVPGDGYT
>TRBD1|TRBV14|TRBJ1-1
ASSQEQGYTEAF
>TRBD1|TRBV10-1|TRBJ1-5
ASSDFGQGQPQH
>TRBD2|TRBV3-1/TRBV3-2|TRBJ2-5
ASSQDQAGVRETQY
>-|TRBV3-1/TRBV3-2|TRBJ2-6
ASSPGDVLT
>-|TRBV7-9|TRBJ1-5
ASSPGLDSNQPQH
>-|TRBV4-1|TRBJ2-3
ASSQDSPDTQY
>-|TRBV9|TRBJ1-2
ASSVDRNYGYT
>TRBD2|TRBV7-6|TRBJ2-3
ASSLLIPGLAPDTQY
>TRBD2|TRBV19|TRBJ2-7
ASSTGLASRQY
>TRBD1|TRBV6-2/TRBV6-3|TRBJ1-2
ASSYSSGTVFYGYT
>-|TRBV12-3/TRBV12-4|TRBJ2-1
ASSLSTTQF
>TRBD1|TRBV2|TRBJ2-7
ASSRQGQPYEQY
>-|TRBV25-1|TRBJ2-4
ASSAQGVGKNIQY
>TRBD1|TRBV4-1|TRBJ1-1
ASSQVGQTKNTEAF
>-|TRBV25-1|TRBJ2-7
ASSEQQVLKFEQY
>TRBD1|TRBV14|TRBJ2-7
ASSEQGVFREQY
>TRBD1|TRBV6-2/TRBV6-3|TRBJ2-7
ASSYLGQGTVYEQY
>-|TRBV2|TRBJ2-5
ASKPGQLPQETQY
>-|TRBV12-3/TRBV12-4|TRBJ1-5
ASSQTDNQPQH
>-|TRBV5-4|TRBJ1-6
ASSLMASGFSPLH
>-|TRBV30|TRBJ1-4
AWKSGIPTEKLF
>-|TRBV3-1/TRBV3-2|TRBJ2-1
ASSQDSASWSEQF
>TRBD1|TRBV9|TRBJ1-5
ASSGQGVEPQH
>-|TRBV4-3|TRBJ1-2
ASSQVTGNYGYT
>-|TRBV6-1|TRBJ2-7
ASRPRDLAYEQY
>-|TRBV9|TRBJ2-2
ASSVDSGHYTGELF
>TRBD2|TRBV7-2|TRBJ2-1
ASTLLAGYNEQF
>-|TRBV5-1|TRBJ2-3
ASQSGWTRRSTDTQY
>-|TRBV5-4|TRBJ2-1
ASSSAQGIYNEQF
>TRBD1|TRBV5-5|TRBJ2-5
ASSLDLGQGAGETQY
>-|TRBV2|TRBJ2-5
ASSLTSQETQY
>-|TRBV20-1|TRBJ2-7
SATRDYEQY
>TRBD2|TRBV30|TRBJ2-1
AWSSGLAGGGEQF
>-|TRBV18|TRBJ2-7
ASSPRQEDVEQY
>TRBD2|TRBV19|TRBJ2-1
ASSIGLAGHNEQF
>TRBD2|TRBV5-6|TRBJ2-1
ASTMRVAGSYNEQF
>TRBD1|TRBV19|TRBJ2-6
ASSRDRVPGANVLT
>-|TRBV18|TRBJ1-1
ASSPPPTEEAF